These 3 T cell receptor beta chains came from one sample sequenced in a study of CD8+ T cells in alopecia areata (dated by TCRdb to the late 2010s). Libraries were made using the immunoSEQ multiplex PCR assay. To provide template for TCR sequencing, every sample had RNA extracted and reverse transcribed into cDNA. The clones in this table, taken by TCRdb from immuneACCESS, are in-frame only. Not every clone is retained; where verified, under half of the shortfall comes from an unresolved V gene, and the cause of the rest is unknown. The sample contains some 130,000 clones, roughly 61% of them found a single time. The top ten hold 4.5% to 5.5% of the sample. The time point label for this specimen denotes: baseline before oral tofacitinib. Sample: CD4+ T cells sorted from blood, taken at week 0. These receptors were taken from a human donor with alopecia areata.

This clone was seen a handful of times. The gene calls are TRBV15 and TRBJ2-1, with TRBD1 matching over 10 bases. Germline trimming cut 3 bases from V and 5 bases from J; bases unmatched to any gene: 7. This CDR3 region has 16 residues. Looked up from germline, CDR1 is LNHNV and CDR2 is YYDKDF (reference sequence). The CDR3 loop is CATSRRTGGFDNEQFF. The CDR3 coding sequence is TGTGCCACCAGCAGGCGGACAGGGGGATTCGACAATGAGCAGTTCTTC.

The chain is built from TRBV25-1 and TRBJ2-7; 10 bases are shared with TRBD2. Germline V CDR1 and CDR2: MGHDK, SYGVNS. This CDR3 is 13 amino acids long. With V trimmed by 5 bases and J by 5 bases, 3 bases remained unmatched. CDR3 DNA: TGTGCCAGCAGTCGACTAGCGGGTAACGAGCAGTACTTC. Amino acids: CASSRLAGNEQYF.

The rearrangement joins TRBV5-1 to TRBJ2-5, with 11 positions matching TRBD2. Trimming at V came to 2 bases and at J to 1 base, leaving 10 bases not matched to a gene. Germline CDR1 and CDR2: SGHRS and YFSETQ. CDR3 size: 18 residues. The DNA for the CDR3 is TGCGCCAGCAGCTTTACTAGCGGGGGAACAGCTTCCCAAGAGACCCAGTACTTC. Its translation: CASSFTSGGTASQETQYF.